The 9 T cell receptor beta chains below were found in one sample sequenced in a study of shared clonotypes between healthy human individuals (dated by TCRdb to 2020 to 2022). Library creation used the immunoSEQ multiplex PCR assay. TCRdb took this table from immuneACCESS and kept in-frame rearrangements with V and J called. Such tables lack part of the clones; where checked against another copy, unresolved V genes explain under half of the gap, and the rest is unexplained. Here the sample has more than 900,000 clones; 75% to 85% occur a single time. In total, the top ten clones hold roughly 0.55% of the sample. Input material: memory CD4+ T cells from PBMCs. What the cell subset or site label conveys for this sample: CD45RA-negative fraction. The origin of the receptors is a man between 18 and 35 years old in good health. Some clones in this sample may be carry-over from other donors' samples.

This sequence joins TRBV5-1 and TRBJ2-3, with D perhaps TRBD2 (6 bases). There are 15 residues in the CDR3. Germline lookup yields CDR1 SGHRS and CDR2 YFSETQ. V lost 7 bases, J lost 0 bases, and 15 bases lay in between. CDR3 DNA sequence: TGCGCCAGCGGAGAAGGGACTTCTAGCACAGATACGCAGTATTTT. Translation gives CASGEGTSSTDTQYF.

This clone was seen a single time. This sequence joins TRBV28 and TRBJ1-1; 9 bases fit TRBD1. Germline V lookup: CDR1 MDHEN, CDR2 SYDVKM. The CDR3 has 16 amino acids. V dropped 3 bases and J dropped 7; count of bases not matched to a gene: 12. In DNA, the CDR3 is TGTGCCAGCAGTTTTACGGGGGACAGGGTGGGAGGTGAAGCTTTCTTT. Translating gives CASSFTGDRVGGEAFF. Full variable domain (outside the CDR3, taken from reference TRBV28 and TRBJ1-1): DVKVTQSSRYLVKRTGEKVFLECVQDMDHENMFWYRQDPGLGLRLIYFSYDVKMKEKGDIPEGYSVSREKKERFSLILESASTNQTSMYLCASSFTGDRVGGEAFFGQGTRLTVV.

This clone was detected many times. Other nucleotide sequences from this sample produce the same CDR3. CDR3 coding DNA: TGTGCCAGCAGCTTACAGCCAAACACTGAAGCTTTCTTT. Translation gives CASSLQPNTEAFF. The chain has TRBV7-3 and TRBJ1-1, with D uncertain. The V gene's germline CDR1 is SGHTA and CDR2 FQGTGA. This CDR3 is 13 amino acids long. V was clipped by 2 bases and J by 2 bases, with 6 bases between them.

As DNA, the CDR3 is TGTGCCTGGAGCCTCGGGACAGGAGGGCAGCCCCAGCATTTT. This translates into CAWSLGTGGQPQHF. The chain combines TRBV30 with TRBJ1-5; 8 bases map to TRBD1. J gave up 7 bases and V 3 bases, and 8 bases lay outside the gene matches. This CDR3 has 14 residues. The V gene's germline CDR1 is GTSNPN and CDR2 SVGIG (reference sequence).

The chain has TRBV4-1 and TRBJ2-1; maybe TRBD2 (5 bases). V lost 4 bases and J lost 9, with 19 bases in between. Germline V gene sequence: CDR1 MGHRA, CDR2 YSYEKL. The CDR3 covers 15 residues. CDR3 sequence: CASSPREGGDTEQFF. In DNA, the CDR3 is TGCGCCAGCAGCCCACGAGAGGGTGGTGACACTGAGCAGTTCTTC.

In this sample, this clone turned up a few times. The chain's CDR3 is CASYTGGAGNQPQHF. The CDR3 DNA reads as TGTGCCAGCTATACAGGGGGCGCGGGCAATCAGCCCCAGCATTTT. The V gene is TRBV28, the J gene TRBJ1-5; 9 bases are a match to TRBD1. The length of the CDR3 is 15 residues. CDR1 and CDR2 (germline): MDHEN, SYDVKM. V lost 8 bases to trimming and J lost 2 bases; unmatched junction nucleotides: 7.

This clone has ten or more counts. The chain couples TRBV30 to TRBJ2-3; no clear D gene. Trimming left V 4 bases short and J 0 bases short, with 11 bases between. This CDR3 contains 14 residues. CDR1 is GTSNPN and CDR2 is SVGIG in the germline V gene (reference sequence). CDR3 sequence reads: CAWKRPGSTDTQYF. The CDR3 nucleotides read TGTGCCTGGAAAAGGCCGGGCAGCACAGATACGCAGTATTTT.

This chain links TRBV4-2 with TRBJ1-4; TRBD1 might be the D (6 bases). V was cut by 4 bases and J by 7 bases, with 10 bases left in between. The CDR3 spans 13 residues. The germline gives CDR1 LGHNA, CDR2 YNFKEQ. CDR3 in DNA: TGTGCCAGCAGCCGGGACAACGCTGAAAAACTGTTTTTT. This gives the protein CASSRDNAEKLFF.

A remark on this clone: Different DNA sequences within this sample yield the same CDR3. The chain combines TRBV7-2 with TRBJ2-1; D might be TRBD2 (6 bases). In germline, CDR1 is SGHTA, CDR2 FQGNSA. This CDR3 region has 13 residues. Trimming cost V 3 bases and J 6 bases, with 9 bases left between them. The DNA for the CDR3 is TGTGCCAGCAGCTTGGGGGGAGTCAATGAGCAGTTCTTC. The encoded protein is CASSLGGVNEQFF.